These 9 T cell receptor beta chains were sequenced from one sample in a study of shared clonotypes between healthy human individuals (TCRdb year 2020). CD8 naive samples consisted of CD45RO-negative cells that were positively selected for CCR7, yielding a CD45RA+CCR7+ population without TemRA cells. The method behind the library was the immunoSEQ multiplex PCR assay. This is the immuneACCESS table as TCRdb keeps it, with only in-frame sequences that have V and J called. A part of the clones is gone; compared with another copy, unresolved V genes explain less than half, and the rest is unexplained. This sample comprises approximately 1.9 million clones, 90% to 95% of them detected only once. The ten largest clones add up to over 1.5% of the sample. Sequenced input: naive CD8+ T cells from PBMCs. The cell subset or site label corresponds to: CD45RA+CCR7+. All receptors come from a young man in good health. Some clones in this sample may be carry-over from other donors' samples.

The chain is built from TRBV5-6 and TRBJ2-7, with 7 bases fitting TRBD2. CDR3 length equals 15 residues. CDR1 is SGHDT and CDR2 is YYEEEE in the germline V gene. With V trimmed by 4 bases and J by 4 bases, 11 bases remained unmatched. CDR3: CASSPPAGAWYEQYF. CDR3 nucleotide sequence: TGTGCCAGCAGCCCGCCGGCGGGAGCATGGTACGAGCAGTACTTC.

This clone was seen only once. The chain employs TRBV7-6 and TRBJ2-7, with D perhaps matching TRBD1 (5 bases). Per germline, CDR1 SGHVS and CDR2 FNYEAQ. CDR3 length: 14 amino acids. Trimming shortened V by 5 bases and J by 3 bases, and 14 bases separated the two germline ends. The CDR3 region has the DNA TGTGCCAGCAGCCACCTAACAGGAATCTACGAGCAGTACTTC. It yields the protein CASSHLTGIYEQYF.

The CDR3 here is CASSQVYWGGGKNEQFF. As DNA, the CDR3 is TGTGCCAGCAGCCAGGTCTACTGGGGGGGTGGTAAGAATGAGCAGTTCTTC. V is TRBV7-2 and J is TRBJ2-1; 7 nucleotides align to TRBD2. The V segment lost 5 bases and the J segment 7 bases; nucleotides outside the gene matches: 17. Germline CDR1 is SGHTA and CDR2 is FQGNSA. The CDR3 is 17 residues long.

In regard to this clone: Additional DNA sequences in this sample encode the identical CDR3. This chain links TRBV9 with TRBJ1-1; unclear D gene. CDR3 size: 13 residues. V lost 0 bases and J 4 bases, leaving 7 bases between the germline ends. Germline CDR1 and CDR2: SGDLS and YYNGEE. The CDR3 spells CASSVVLGTEAFF. CDR3 bases: TGTGCCAGCAGCGTAGTGTTAGGCACTGAAGCTTTCTTT.

This chain connects TRBV11-1 to TRBJ2-3; D unclear. The germline gives CDR1 SGHAT, CDR2 FQDESV (reference sequence). This CDR3 has 14 residues. V gave up 5 bases and J gave up 2 bases, with 11 bases separating them. CDR3 sequence: CASSTKTLTDTQYF. CDR3 DNA sequence: TGTGCCAGCAGCACCAAGACGCTCACAGATACGCAGTATTTT.

The rearrangement joins TRBV27 to TRBJ1-2; D is unclear. Trimming shortened V by 10 bases and J by 1 base, and 16 bases separated the two germline ends. CDR3 length: 14 amino acids. The germline CDR1 and CDR2 sequences are MNHEY and SMNVEV (reference sequence). CDR3 sequence: CAILSVYLNYGYTF. CDR3 coding DNA: TGTGCCATCCTAAGTGTTTATCTTAACTATGGCTACACCTTC.

This clone was counted a few times. The chain recombines TRBV7-9 with TRBJ1-2; D is uncertain. V shed 6 bases and J shed 2 bases, with 10 bases lying between them. The germline gives CDR1 SEHNR, CDR2 FQNEAQ (reference sequence). The CDR3 extends over 13 amino acids. In DNA form, the CDR3 reads TGTGCCAGCAGGCTATCGGGGAACTATGGCTACACCTTC. It is translated as CASRLSGNYGYTF.

The CDR3 here is CASSPGQGALYEQYF. The CDR3 DNA is TGCGCCAGCAGCCCGGGACAGGGAGCCCTCTACGAGCAGTACTTC. J is TRBJ2-7 and V is TRBV4-1, with 9 nucleotides matching TRBD1. With 4 bases clipped from V and 3 bases from J, the junction kept 7 bases outside the gene matches. The V gene's germline CDR1 is MGHRA and CDR2 YSYEKL. This CDR3 comprises 15 residues.

The CDR3 here is CATSRSTDTQYF. The CDR3 DNA sequence: TGTGCCACAAGTAGGAGCACAGATACGCAGTATTTT. This chain links TRBV19 with TRBJ2-3, with unresolved D. The CDR3 has 12 residues. The germline gives CDR1 LNHDA, CDR2 SQIVND (reference sequence). V lost 10 bases and J 0 bases, leaving 8 bases between the germline ends. Together with reference TRBV19 and TRBJ2-3, the CDR3 gives the full variable domain: DGGITQSPKYLFRKEGQNVTLSCEQNLNHDAMYWYRQDPGQGLRLIYYSQIVNDFQKGDIAEGYSVSREKKESFPLTVTSAQKNPTAFYLCATSRSTDTQYFGPGTRLTVL.